One T cell receptor (beta chain) is described in this entry. These data belong to a study of T cell responses to AZD1222 COVID-19 vaccine. TCRdb's copy holds only in-frame clones and misses some; the assay was immunoSEQ multiplex PCR. In the table there are about 76,000 clones, around three quarters of which are singletons. The V gene lost 0 bases and the J gene lost 13 bases, with 13 bases spanning the gap. Germline CDR1 is SGHTA and CDR2 is FQGNSA. CDR3 size: 13 residues. The rearrangement uses TRBV7-2 and TRBJ2-1; D remains unclear. This specimen was peripheral blood, taken 28 days after the second dose of the MenACWY control vaccine. The source is an adult who received the MenACWY meningococcal vaccine as a control. The CDR3: CASSLAAAGRQFF. The CDR3 DNA reads TGTGCCAGCAGCTTAGCCGCGGCCGGGCGACAGTTCTTC.